This T cell receptor (beta chain) was captured in a study of Graves' ophthalmopathy and Graves' hyperthyroidism. Study-wide background: The collection of peripheral blood took place at initial diagnosis, before any treatment.

Ophthalmopathy in the donors was of moderate-to-severe activity, with CAS ≥3, NOSPECS ≥4 and duration under 3 months. On this clonotype itself: Its antigen is unknown.

The authors amplified TCR beta CDR3 regions, and they did so from RNA transcripts for repertoire sequencing. First-round RT-PCR used HTBI primers; second-round multiplex PCR followed. TCRdb used MiXCR to reprocess the multiplex PCR reads, holding one entry per CDR3 protein. The sample has approximately 700,000 distinct CDR3 sequences, 35% to 50% seen once; the top ten hold 40% to 45%. Germline V gene data show CDR1 as ENHRY and CDR2 as SYGVKD. The J segment lost 8 bases and the V segment lost 5 bases, leaving 9 bases of the junction unmatched. This CDR3 is 15 amino acids long. Findings and limits, study-wide: In blood, most expanded thyroid clonotypes above 0.001 frequency were also detected.

Sequenced input: peripheral blood. This chain joins TRBV10-3 and TRBJ1-6; 7 bases map to TRBD1. This receptor was identified in an adult man with Graves' ophthalmopathy. Here the CDR3 reads CAISSTGTVHSPLHF. In DNA, the CDR3 is TGTGCCATCAGTTCCACCGGGACAGTCCATTCACCCCTCCACTTT.